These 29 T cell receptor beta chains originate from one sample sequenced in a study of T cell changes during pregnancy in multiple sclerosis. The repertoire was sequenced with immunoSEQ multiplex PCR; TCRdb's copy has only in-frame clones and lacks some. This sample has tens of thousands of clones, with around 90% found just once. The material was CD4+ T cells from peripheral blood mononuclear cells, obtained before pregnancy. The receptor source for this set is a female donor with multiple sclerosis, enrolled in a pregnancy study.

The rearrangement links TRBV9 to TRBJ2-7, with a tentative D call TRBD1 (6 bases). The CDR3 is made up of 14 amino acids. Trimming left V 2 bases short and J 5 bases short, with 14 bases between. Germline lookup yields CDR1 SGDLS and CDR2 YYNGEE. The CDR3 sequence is CASSVYRVIDEQYF. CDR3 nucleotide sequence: TGTGCCAGCAGCGTGTACAGGGTTATCGACGAGCAGTACTTC.

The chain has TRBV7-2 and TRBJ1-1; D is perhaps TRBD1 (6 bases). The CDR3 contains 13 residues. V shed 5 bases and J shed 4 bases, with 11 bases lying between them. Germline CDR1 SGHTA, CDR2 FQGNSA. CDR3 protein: CASSRTAFTEAFF. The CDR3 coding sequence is TGTGCCAGCAGCAGGACAGCGTTCACTGAAGCTTTCTTT.

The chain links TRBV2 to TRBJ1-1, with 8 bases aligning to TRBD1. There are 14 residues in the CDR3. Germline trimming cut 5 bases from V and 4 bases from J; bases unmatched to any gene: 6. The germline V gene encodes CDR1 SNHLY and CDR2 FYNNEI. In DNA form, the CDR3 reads TGTGCCAGCAGTAAAAACACAGGGGGCACTGAAGCTTTCTTT. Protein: CASSKNTGGTEAFF.

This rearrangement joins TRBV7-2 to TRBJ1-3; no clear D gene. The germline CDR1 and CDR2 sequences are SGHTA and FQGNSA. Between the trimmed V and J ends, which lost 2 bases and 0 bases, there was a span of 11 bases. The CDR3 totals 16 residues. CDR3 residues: CASSLLDRASGNTIYF. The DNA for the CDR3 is TGTGCCAGCAGCTTATTAGATCGTGCCTCTGGAAACACCATATATTTT.

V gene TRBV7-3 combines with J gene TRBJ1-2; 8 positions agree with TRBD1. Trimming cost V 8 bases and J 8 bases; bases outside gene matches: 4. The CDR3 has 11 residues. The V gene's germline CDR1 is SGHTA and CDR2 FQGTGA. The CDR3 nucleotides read TGTGCCAGCCAGACAGGGGTAGGCTACACCTTC. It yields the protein CASQTGVGYTF.

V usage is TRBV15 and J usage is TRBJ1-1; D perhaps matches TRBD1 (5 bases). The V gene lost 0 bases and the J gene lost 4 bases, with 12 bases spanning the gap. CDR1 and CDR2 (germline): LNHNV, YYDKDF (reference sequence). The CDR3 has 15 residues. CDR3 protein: CATSRDRVQVTEAFF. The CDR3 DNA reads TGTGCCACCAGCAGAGACAGGGTTCAAGTCACTGAAGCTTTCTTT.

CDR3 DNA: TGTGCCAGCAGCCCAAACAGGGGTATAGGCTACACCTTC. This encodes CASSPNRGIGYTF. The chain links TRBV9 to TRBJ1-2; 7 bases line up with TRBD1. The CDR3 loop spans 13 amino acids. V gave up 4 bases and J gave up 8 bases; unmatched junction bases: 8. Germline lookup yields CDR1 SGDLS and CDR2 YYNGEE.

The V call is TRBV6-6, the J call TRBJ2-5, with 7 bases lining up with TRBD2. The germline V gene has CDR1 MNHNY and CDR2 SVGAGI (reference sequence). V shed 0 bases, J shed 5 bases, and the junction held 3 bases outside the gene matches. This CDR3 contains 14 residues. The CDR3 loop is CASSYSTSRETQYF. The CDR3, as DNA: TGTGCCAGCAGTTACTCGACTAGCCGGGAGACCCAGTACTTC.

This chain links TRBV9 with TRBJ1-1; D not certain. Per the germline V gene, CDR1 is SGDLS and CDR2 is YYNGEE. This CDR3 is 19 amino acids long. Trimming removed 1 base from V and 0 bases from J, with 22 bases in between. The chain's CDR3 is CASSVSVVSVNPMNTEAFF. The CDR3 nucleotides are TGTGCCAGCAGCGTAAGCGTTGTCTCAGTGAACCCCATGAACACTGAAGCTTTCTTT.

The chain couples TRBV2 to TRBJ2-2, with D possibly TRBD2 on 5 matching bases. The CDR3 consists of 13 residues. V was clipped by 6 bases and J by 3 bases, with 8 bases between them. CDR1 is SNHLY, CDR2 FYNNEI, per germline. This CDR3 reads CASRGGYTGELFF. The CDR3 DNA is TGTGCCAGCAGGGGCGGGTACACCGGGGAGCTGTTTTTT.

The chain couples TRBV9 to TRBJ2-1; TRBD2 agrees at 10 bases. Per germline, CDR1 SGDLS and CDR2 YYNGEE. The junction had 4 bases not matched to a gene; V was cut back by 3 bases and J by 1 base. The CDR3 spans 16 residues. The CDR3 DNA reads TGTGCCAGCAGCGAGCTGGGACTAGCGTCCTACAATGAGCAGTTCTTC. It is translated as CASSELGLASYNEQFF.

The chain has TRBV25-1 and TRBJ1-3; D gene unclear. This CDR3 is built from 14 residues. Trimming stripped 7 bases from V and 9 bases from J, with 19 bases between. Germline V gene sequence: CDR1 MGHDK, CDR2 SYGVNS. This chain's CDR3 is CASTPNAGFGTIYF. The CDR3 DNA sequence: TGTGCCAGCACCCCCAACGCGGGGTTTGGCACCATATATTTT.

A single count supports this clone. In DNA, the CDR3 is TGTGCCAGCTCACCAAAGGCGGGAGGCTATGGCTACACCTTC. This sequence encodes CASSPKAGGYGYTF. The chain recombines TRBV18 with TRBJ1-2; D gene uncertain. CDR1 is KGHSH, CDR2 LQKENI, per germline. Trimming removed 2 bases from V and 4 bases from J, with 11 bases in between. There are 14 residues in the CDR3. The full variable domain, its missing parts supplied by reference TRBV18 and TRBJ1-2, is NAGVMQNPRHLVRRRGQEARLRCSPMKGHSHVYWYRQLPEEGLKFMVYLQKENIIDESGMPKERFSAEFPKEGPSILRIQQVVRGDSAAYFCASSPKAGGYGYTFGSGTRLTVV.

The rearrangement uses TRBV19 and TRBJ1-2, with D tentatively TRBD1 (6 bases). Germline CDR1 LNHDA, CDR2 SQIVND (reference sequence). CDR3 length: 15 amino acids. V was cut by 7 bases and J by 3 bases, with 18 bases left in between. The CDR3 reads CASTKVSGGDYGYTF. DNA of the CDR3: TGTGCCAGTACCAAAGTTTCGGGGGGCGACTATGGCTACACCTTC.

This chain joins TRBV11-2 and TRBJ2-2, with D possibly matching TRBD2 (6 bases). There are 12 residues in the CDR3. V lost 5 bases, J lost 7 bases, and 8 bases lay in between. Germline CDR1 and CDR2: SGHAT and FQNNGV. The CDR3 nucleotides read TGTGCCAGCAGCCGGGGGAACGGGGAGCTGTTTTTT. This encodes CASSRGNGELFF. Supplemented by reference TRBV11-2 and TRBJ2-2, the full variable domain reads EAGVAQSPRYKIIEKRQSVAFWCNPISGHATLYWYQQILGQGPKLLIQFQNNGVVDDSQLPKDRFSAERLKGVDSTLKIQPAKLEDSAVYLCASSRGNGELFFGEGSRLTVL.

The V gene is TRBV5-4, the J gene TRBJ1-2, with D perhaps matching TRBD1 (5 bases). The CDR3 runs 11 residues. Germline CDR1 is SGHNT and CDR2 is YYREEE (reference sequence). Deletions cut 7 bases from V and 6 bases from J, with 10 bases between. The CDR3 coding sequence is TGTGCCAGCCGACGACAGCATGGCTACACCTTC. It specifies CASRRQHGYTF.

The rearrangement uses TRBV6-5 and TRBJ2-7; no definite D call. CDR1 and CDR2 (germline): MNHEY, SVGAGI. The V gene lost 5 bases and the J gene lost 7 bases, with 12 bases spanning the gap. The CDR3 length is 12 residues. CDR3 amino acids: CASSPNSVEQYF. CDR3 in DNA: TGTGCCAGCAGTCCAAACTCGGTGGAGCAGTACTTC.

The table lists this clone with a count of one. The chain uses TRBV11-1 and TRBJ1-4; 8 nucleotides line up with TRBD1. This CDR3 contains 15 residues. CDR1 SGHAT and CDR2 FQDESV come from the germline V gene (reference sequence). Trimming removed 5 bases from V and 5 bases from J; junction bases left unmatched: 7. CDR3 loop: CASSDGTGTNEKLFF. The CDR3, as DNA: TGTGCCAGCAGCGACGGGACAGGAACAAATGAAAAACTGTTTTTT.

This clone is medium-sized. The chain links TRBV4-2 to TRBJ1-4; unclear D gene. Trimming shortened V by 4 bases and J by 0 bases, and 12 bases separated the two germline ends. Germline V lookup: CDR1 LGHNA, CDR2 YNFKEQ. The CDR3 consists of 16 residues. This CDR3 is CASSPTSGATNEKLFF. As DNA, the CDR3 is TGTGCCAGCAGCCCGACCTCAGGTGCAACTAATGAAAAACTGTTTTTT.

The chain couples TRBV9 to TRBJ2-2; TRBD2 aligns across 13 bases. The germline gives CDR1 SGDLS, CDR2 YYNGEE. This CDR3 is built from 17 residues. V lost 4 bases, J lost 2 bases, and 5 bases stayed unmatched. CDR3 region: CASSPLAGGTNTGELFF. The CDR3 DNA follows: TGTGCCAGCAGCCCACTAGCGGGGGGGACTAACACCGGGGAGCTGTTTTTT. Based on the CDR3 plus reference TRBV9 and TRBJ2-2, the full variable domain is DSGVTQTPKHLITATGQRVTLRCSPRSGDLSVYWYQQSLDQGLQFLIQYYNGEERAKGNILERFSAQQFPDLHSELNLSSLELGDSALYFCASSPLAGGTNTGELFFGEGSRLTVL.

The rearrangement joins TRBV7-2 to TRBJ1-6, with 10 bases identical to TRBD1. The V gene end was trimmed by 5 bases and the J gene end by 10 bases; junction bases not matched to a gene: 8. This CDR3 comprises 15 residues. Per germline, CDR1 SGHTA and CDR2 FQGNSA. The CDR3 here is CASSGGQGLGSPLHF. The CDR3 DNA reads TGTGCCAGCAGCGGGGGACAGGGGCTGGGGTCACCCCTCCACTTT.

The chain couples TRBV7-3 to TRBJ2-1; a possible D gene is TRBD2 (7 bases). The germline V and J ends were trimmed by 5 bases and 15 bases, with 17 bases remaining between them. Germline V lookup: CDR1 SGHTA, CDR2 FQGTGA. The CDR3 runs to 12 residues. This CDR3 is CASSLGGGPTFF. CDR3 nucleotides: TGTGCCAGCAGCCTTGGGGGGGGGCCGACGTTCTTC.

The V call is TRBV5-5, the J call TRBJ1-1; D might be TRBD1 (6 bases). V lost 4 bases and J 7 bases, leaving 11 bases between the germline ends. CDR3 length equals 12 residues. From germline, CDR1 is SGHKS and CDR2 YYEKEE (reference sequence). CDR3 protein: CASSTATGEAFF. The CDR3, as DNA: TGTGCCAGCAGCACAGCGACAGGTGAAGCTTTCTTT.

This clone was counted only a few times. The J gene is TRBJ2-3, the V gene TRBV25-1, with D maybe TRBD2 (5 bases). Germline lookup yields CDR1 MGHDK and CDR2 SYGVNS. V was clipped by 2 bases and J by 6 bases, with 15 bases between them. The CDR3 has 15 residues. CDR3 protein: CASSEPGRVGDTQYF. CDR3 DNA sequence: TGTGCCAGCAGTGAACCGGGAAGGGTAGGTGATACGCAGTATTTT.

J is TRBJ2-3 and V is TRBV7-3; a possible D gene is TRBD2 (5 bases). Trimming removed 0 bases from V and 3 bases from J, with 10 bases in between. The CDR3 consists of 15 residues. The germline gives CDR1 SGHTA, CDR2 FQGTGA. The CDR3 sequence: CASSLTSVTTDTQYF. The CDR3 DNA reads TGTGCCAGCAGCTTAACTAGCGTCACTACAGATACGCAGTATTTT.

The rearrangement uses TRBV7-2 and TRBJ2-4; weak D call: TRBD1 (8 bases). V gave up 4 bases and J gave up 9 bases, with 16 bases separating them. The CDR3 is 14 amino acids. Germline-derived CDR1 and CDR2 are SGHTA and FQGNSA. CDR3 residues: CASSWTGREGIQYF. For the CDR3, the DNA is TGTGCCAGCAGCTGGACAGGGAGGGAGGGCATTCAGTACTTC.

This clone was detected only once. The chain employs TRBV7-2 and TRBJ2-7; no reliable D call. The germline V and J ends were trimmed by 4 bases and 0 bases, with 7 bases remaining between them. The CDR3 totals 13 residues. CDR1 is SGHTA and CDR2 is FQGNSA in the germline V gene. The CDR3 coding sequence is TGTGCCAGCAGCTCTCAGGACTCCTACGAGCAGTACTTC. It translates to CASSSQDSYEQYF.

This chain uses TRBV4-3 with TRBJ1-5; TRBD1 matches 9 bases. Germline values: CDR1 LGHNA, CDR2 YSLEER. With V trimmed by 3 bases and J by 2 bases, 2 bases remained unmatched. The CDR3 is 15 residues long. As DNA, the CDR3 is TGCGCCAGCAGCCACCGGACAGGGGGCAATCAGCCCCAGCATTTT. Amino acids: CASSHRTGGNQPQHF.

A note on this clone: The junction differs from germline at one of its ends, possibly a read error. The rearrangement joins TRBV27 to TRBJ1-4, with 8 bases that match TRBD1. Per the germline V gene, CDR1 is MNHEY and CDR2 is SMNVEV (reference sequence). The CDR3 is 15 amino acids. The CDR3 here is CASSRRQGLNGKLFF. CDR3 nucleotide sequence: TGTGCCAGCAGTCGAAGACAGGGGCTGAATGGAAAACTGTTTTTT.